This TCR beta chain is drawn from a study of blood T cell repertoires in COVID-19. Study overall: The samples span acute and convalescent COVID-19 from the United States, Italy and Spain.

This clone was found once. The CDR3 has 15 amino acids. Looked up from germline, CDR1 is KGHSH and CDR2 is LQKENI. V trimming: 3 bases; J trimming: 6 bases; junction bases outside the gene matches: 4. This table comes from immunoSEQ multiplex PCR, and its TCRdb copy is limited to in-frame clones, with some not included. The table records some 80,000 clones, 85% to 90% of them present only once. This receptor was identified in a man at least 80 years old with active or convalescent COVID-19. The rearrangement links TRBV18 to TRBJ1-4, with 10 bases fitting TRBD1. The sample comprised peripheral blood. Here the CDR3 reads CASSPSGTGDEKLFF. The CDR3 nucleotides read TGTGCCAGCTCACCGTCCGGGACAGGGGATGAAAAACTGTTTTTT. Variable domain in full (rest from reference TRBV18 and TRBJ1-4): NAGVMQNPRHLVRRRGQEARLRCSPMKGHSHVYWYRQLPEEGLKFMVYLQKENIIDESGMPKERFSAEFPKEGPSILRIQQVVRGDSAAYFCASSPSGTGDEKLFFGSGTQLSVL.